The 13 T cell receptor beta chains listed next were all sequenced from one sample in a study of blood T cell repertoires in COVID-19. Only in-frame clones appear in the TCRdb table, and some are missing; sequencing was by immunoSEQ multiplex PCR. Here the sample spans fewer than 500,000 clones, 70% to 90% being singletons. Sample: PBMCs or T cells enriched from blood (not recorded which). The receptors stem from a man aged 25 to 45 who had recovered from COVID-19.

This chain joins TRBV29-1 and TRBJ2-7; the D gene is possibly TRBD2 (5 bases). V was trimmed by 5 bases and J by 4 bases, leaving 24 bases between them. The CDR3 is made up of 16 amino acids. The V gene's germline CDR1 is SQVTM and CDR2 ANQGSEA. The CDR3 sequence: CSVQGDFRGEDYEQYF. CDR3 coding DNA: TGCAGCGTTCAAGGTGATTTTCGGGGAGAGGATTACGAGCAGTACTTC.

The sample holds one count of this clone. The CDR3 DNA reads as TGTGCCAGTAGTACGGGACAGTATTCCTACAATGAGCAGTTCTTC. Translation: CASSTGQYSYNEQFF. The gene calls are TRBV19 and TRBJ2-1; 7 nucleotides agree with TRBD1. With 4 bases clipped from V and 1 base from J, the junction kept 4 bases outside the gene matches. Germline V gives CDR1 LNHDA, CDR2 SQIVND (reference sequence). CDR3 length: 15 amino acids.

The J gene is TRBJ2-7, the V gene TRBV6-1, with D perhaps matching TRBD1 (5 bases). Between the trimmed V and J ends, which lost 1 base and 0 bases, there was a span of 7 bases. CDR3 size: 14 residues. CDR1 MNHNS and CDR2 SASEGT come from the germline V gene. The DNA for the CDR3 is TGTGCCAGCAGTGAAGGCGACAGCTCCTACGAGCAGTACTTC. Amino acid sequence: CASSEGDSSYEQYF.

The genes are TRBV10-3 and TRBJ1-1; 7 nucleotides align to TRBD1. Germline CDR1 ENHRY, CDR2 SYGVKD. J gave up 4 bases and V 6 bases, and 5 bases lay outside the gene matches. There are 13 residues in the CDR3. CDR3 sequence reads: CAISSGQLTEAFF. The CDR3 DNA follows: TGTGCCATCAGCTCGGGACAGCTCACTGAAGCTTTCTTT.

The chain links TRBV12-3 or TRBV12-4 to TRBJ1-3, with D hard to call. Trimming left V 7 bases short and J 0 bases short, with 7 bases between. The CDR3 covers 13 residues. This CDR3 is CASMGVSGNTIYF. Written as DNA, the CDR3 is TGTGCCAGCATGGGAGTCTCTGGAAACACCATATATTTT.

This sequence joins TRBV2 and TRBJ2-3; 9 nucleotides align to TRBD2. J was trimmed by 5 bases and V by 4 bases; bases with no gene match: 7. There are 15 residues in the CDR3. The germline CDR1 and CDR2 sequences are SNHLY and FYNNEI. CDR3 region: CASSAGGSGGDTQYF. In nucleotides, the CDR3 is TGTGCCAGCAGTGCGGGGGGTAGCGGGGGAGATACGCAGTATTTT.

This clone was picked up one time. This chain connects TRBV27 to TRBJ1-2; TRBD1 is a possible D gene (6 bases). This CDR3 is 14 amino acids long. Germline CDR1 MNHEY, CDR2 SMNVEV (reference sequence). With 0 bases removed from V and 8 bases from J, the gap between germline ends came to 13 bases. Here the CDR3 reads CASSLSSGTLGYTF. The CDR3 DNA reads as TGTGCCAGCAGTTTATCGTCCGGGACACTCGGCTACACCTTC.

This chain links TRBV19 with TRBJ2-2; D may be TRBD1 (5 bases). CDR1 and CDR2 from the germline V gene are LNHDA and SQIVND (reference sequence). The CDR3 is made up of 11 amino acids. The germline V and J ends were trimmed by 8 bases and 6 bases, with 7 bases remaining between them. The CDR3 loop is CASLRAGELFF. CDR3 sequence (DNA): TGTGCCAGTCTCAGGGCCGGGGAGCTGTTTTTT.

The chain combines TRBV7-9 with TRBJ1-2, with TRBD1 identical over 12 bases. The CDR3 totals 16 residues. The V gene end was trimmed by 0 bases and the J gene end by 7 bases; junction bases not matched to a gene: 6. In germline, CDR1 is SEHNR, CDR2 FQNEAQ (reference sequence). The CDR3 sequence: CASSLAAGQGASGYTF. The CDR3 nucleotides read TGTGCCAGCAGCTTAGCGGCGGGACAGGGGGCGAGTGGCTACACCTTC.

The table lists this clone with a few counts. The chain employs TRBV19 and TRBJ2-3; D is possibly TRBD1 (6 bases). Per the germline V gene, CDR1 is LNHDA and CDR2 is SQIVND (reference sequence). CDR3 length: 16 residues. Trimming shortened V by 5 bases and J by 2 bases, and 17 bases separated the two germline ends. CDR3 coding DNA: TGTGCCAGTAGTCGCGAGGGACACTCTCCCACAGATACGCAGTATTTT. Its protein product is CASSREGHSPTDTQYF.

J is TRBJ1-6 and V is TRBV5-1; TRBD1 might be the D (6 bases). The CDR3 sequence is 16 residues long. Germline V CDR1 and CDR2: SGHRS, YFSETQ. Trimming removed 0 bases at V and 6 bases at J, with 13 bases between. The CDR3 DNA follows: TGCGCCAGCAGCTTGGCCGGGCAGGGGCTTAATTCACCCCTCCACTTT. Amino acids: CASSLAGQGLNSPLHF.

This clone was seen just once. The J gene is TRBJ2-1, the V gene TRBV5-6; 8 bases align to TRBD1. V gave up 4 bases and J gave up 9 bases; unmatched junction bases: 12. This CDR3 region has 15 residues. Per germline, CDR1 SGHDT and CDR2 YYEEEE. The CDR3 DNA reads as TGTGCCAGCAGCACCGCGACAGGGGTAACAGGTGAGCAGTTCTTC. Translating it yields CASSTATGVTGEQFF.

The CDR3 sequence: CASIQARSGANVLTF. The CDR3, as DNA: TGTGCCAGCATTCAGGCGCGATCTGGGGCCAACGTCCTGACTTTC. This chain connects TRBV7-7 to TRBJ2-6; D call uncertain. Germline V gene lookup returns CDR1 SSHAT and CDR2 FNYEAQ (reference sequence). The CDR3 contains 15 residues. V was pared by 7 bases and J by 1 base, with 11 bases between.